The present entry profiles one T cell receptor beta chain with its context. This sample was taken from a study of CD8+ T cells in alopecia areata. Extraction of RNA preceded its reverse transcription into cDNA, which served as the sequencing template. Sequenced by immunoSEQ multiplex PCR; TCRdb stores in-frame clones only, minus some. The sample has 150,000 to 200,000 clones; around 63% are singletons. Trimming left V 0 bases short and J 8 bases short, with 20 bases between. Per germline, CDR1 SGHRS and CDR2 YFSETQ. The CDR3 extends over 16 amino acids. The material sequenced was CD4+ T cells sorted from blood, taken at week 0. The clonotype originates from a human donor with alopecia areata. This chain uses TRBV5-1 with TRBJ1-2; D gene unclear. The CDR3 reads CASSLDSTGGMKGYTF. The CDR3 bases are TGCGCCAGCAGCTTGGATAGTACGGGAGGGATGAAGGGCTACACCTTC. Complete variable domain (other parts from reference TRBV5-1 and TRBJ1-2): KAGVTQTPRYLIKTRGQQVTLSCSPISGHRSVSWYQQTPGQGLQFLFEYFSETQRNKGNFPGRFSGRQFSNSRSEMNVSTLELGDSALYLCASSLDSTGGMKGYTFGSGTRLTVV.